This T cell receptor (beta chain) is drawn from a study of immune characterization of retroperitoneal liposarcoma (dated by TCRdb to the late 2010s). In regard to this clonotype: Its recognized antigen is unknown. Base qualities are not at hand, and no much larger clone is one base apart.

To prepare the library, PCR was applied. TCRdb shows the sequencer as NextSeq 500. TCRdb reprocessing: public reads trimmed at Q25 with fastp, clones called with MiXCR, in-frame beta chains kept. All rows with the same CDR3 protein become a single entry with the most common DNA and genes. The sample table shows about 10,000 distinct CDR3 sequences, and under 30% are seen once. Jointly, the top ten make up roughly a fifth of the sample. V and J lose 2 bases and 6 bases, and a span of 13 bases separates them. The germline V gene (reference sequence) gives CDR1 as LGHDT and CDR2 as YNNKEL. The CDR3 goes from the cysteine to the phenylalanine over 15 residues. Only the CDR3 region is kept as DNA, spanning 45 bases read in frame from base 1.

The sample taken for sequencing was blood. The sequence is built from TRBV3-1 and TRBJ2-2; the D gene cannot be named for sure. The source of this sequence is a male donor with retroperitoneal liposarcoma. The CDR3 loop reads CASSQTPSVPGELFF. The nucleotides are TGTGCCAGCAGCCAAACACCTAGTGTCCCCGGGGAGCTGTTTTTT.